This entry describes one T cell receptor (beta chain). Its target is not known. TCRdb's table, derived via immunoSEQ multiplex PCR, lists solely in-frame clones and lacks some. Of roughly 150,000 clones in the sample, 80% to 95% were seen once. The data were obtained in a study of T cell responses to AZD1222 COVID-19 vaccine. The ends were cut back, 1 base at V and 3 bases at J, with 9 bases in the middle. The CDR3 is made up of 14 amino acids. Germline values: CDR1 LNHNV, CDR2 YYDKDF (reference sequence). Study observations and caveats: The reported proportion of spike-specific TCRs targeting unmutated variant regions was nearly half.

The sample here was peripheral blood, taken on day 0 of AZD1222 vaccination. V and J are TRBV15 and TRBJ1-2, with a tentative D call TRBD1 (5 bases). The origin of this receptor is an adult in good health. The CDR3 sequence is CATSRAREDYGYTF. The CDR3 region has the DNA TGTGCCACCAGCAGAGCCAGGGAGGACTATGGCTACACCTTC.